This T cell receptor (beta chain) was captured in a study of blood T cells in healthy people across ages. Per germline, CDR1 MNHEY and CDR2 SVGAGI. The CDR3 extends over 15 amino acids. The V segment lost 4 bases and the J segment 2 bases; nucleotides outside the gene matches: 3. Alongside a J-beta primer mix, a sample-barcoded 5' primer served in a second PCR lasting roughly 7 to 12 cycles. TCRdb recomputed calls from the 5' RACE reads with MiXCR, one row per CDR3 protein. The data contain about 1.8 million distinct CDR3 sequences, around half of them singletons. The chain joins TRBV6-5 to TRBJ2-3; 10 nucleotides line up with TRBD2. The TCR comes from a woman aged 40-49 years in good health. The sequenced sample consisted of blood. The chain's CDR3 is CASSWSGGATDTQYF. CDR3 nucleotide sequence: TGTGCCAGCAGTTGGAGCGGGGGGGCCACAGATACGCAGTATTTT.